This T cell receptor (beta chain) was observed in a study of cytomegalovirus exposure and HLA in healthy donors (TCRdb year 2017). Turning to the overall study: According to an earlier analysis of around 600 of the donors, about 179 million T cells yielded 117 million unique TCR beta sequences and approximately 300 Gb of sequence data. Roughly 300 gigabases of sequencing data and 80 million or so unique TCR sequences were included in an early release covering around 600 HLA-typed donors. HLA typing covered class I and class II loci at four-digit resolution. Among around 400 genotyped donors of the cohort, an average of approximately 240,000 unique TCR beta nucleotide sequences were sequenced per donor, 15% to 20% of them non-productive. Genome-wide SNP genotypes for about 55% of the 666 donors were used in a later genetic analysis, which treated that subset as a discovery cohort. The study aimed to test whether cataloging public T cell receptors could reveal signatures of past pathogen exposure. Donor age, sex, ethnicity and CMV serostatus were compiled together with the repertoire data. Typing coverage varied by locus: roughly 629-640 donors for A, B, C, DRB1 and DQB1; roughly 500 for DQA1; about 570 for DPA1; approximately 470 for DPB1. A few DR-DQ haplotypes were treated as single units for association and clustering because of strong linkage in the cohort. To predict cytomegalovirus infection status, the study combined high-throughput TCR immunosequencing, statistical association of individual TCRs with disease status, and machine learning. In an earlier analysis of roughly 580 of the donors, high-throughput TCR beta sequencing was used to judge whether each TCR beta V gene segment behaved as functional or pseudogenic. The study used immunosequencing to profile the T cell repertoires of around 600 subjects and linked those repertoires to cytomegalovirus serostatus. All discovery cohort repertoires had been generated on a single sequencing platform. Rather than drawing on any new phenotypic data, the later analysis identified candidate immune exposures from TCR beta sequences and the way those sequences occurred across donors. In a later analysis, previously published TCR beta repertoires from about 640 donors were re-analyzed and high-resolution HLA genotyping was added so that TCR occurrence patterns could be studied. Of the roughly 410 genotyped donors, approximately 80% were placed in the genetic ancestry cluster associated with self-reported Caucasian donors. A separate validation cohort of approximately 130 different subjects was used in addition to the approximately 700-subject first cohort. General conclusions and limits of the study: In the study, 164 TCR beta chains were listed as associated with cytomegalovirus. Because the 87-base-pair reads could not distinguish some IMGT-functional V segments, including TRBV6-2 and TRBV6-3, those segments were excluded. An earlier analysis of approximately 600 of the donors showed that most TCR beta V segments appeared in productive rearrangements either about 87% or about 30% of the time, which broadly matched IMGT annotations. Linkage disequilibrium might explain the correlated functional status among segregating V segments, but an unknown experimental factor could not be ruled out. According to a later analysis, parvovirus B19, influenza, CMV and Epstein-Barr virus appeared linked to several top co-occurrence clusters. HLA typing was unavailable for some donors at each locus, so association tests used only the typed subset. Seventeen rarely observed V segments, including chromosome 9 orphons, were excluded from the earlier analysis of a few hundred of the donors because counts were too low. Most CMV-associated TCR beta chains appeared to be HLA-restricted in a later analysis, and the HLA associations seemed to be driven largely by CMV exposure. Sequencing depth was assumed to be roughly uniform across donors in the presence/absence analyses, though that assumption may not hold. The classifier was reported to diagnose cytomegalovirus status with high specificity and sensitivity in both the original cohort and the validation cohort. A later genetic analysis associated a missense DCLRE1C variant with V-gene and J-gene trimming of TCR beta chains, and an independent cohort replicated the association. The authors suggested that the approach could potentially be generalized to other disease states and immunological phenotypes. Most TCR sequences were observed very rarely across donors, whereas some public TCRs were present in many individuals. In vitro tests confirmed that a few of the cytomegalovirus-associated TCR beta chains recognize cytomegalovirus antigens. Compared with equally common non-associated chains, HLA-associated TCR beta chains in a later analysis were more clonally expanded and had lower generation probabilities. When HLA alleles, especially DR and DQ, strongly co-occurred, TCR associations were difficult to assign to individual alleles. A later genetic analysis reported fewer N-insertions in productive TCRs among donors in an Asian-associated ancestry cluster than the roughly 650-donor mean. The sequencing pipeline was judged likely to have produced a cluster of highly shared sequence variants as a technical artifact. A later analysis associated about 16,000 TCR beta sequences with specific HLA alleles at a false discovery rate of 0.05. A later analysis found that TCR association rates varied across HLA loci, with DRB1 alleles showing the most associated TCRs and HLA-C alleles the fewest. A further reported finding was that TCR beta sequences accurately predicted the HLA-A and HLA-B alleles for most subjects in the first cohort. The only immune exposure information available for the cohort was CMV serostatus. In this cohort, only TCR beta chains were sequenced, and detectable features were limited by the absence of alpha or paired-chain data.

About this clone itself: Its recognized antigen is unknown. There are no base qualities to consult, and no much larger clone falls within one base.

The cohort consisted of approximately 670 healthy bone marrow donors. At the time of sampling, every cohort member was nominally healthy, though immune exposures that went unrecorded were likely present. The donor was CMV seronegative and belonged to the group of 352 seronegative cohort members. Every donor gave a peripheral blood sample, and the peripheral blood mononuclear cells from that sample were used for TCR beta sequencing. Genomic DNA was extracted from the blood cell samples with the Qiagen DNeasy Blood Extraction Kit. As encoded in the germline V gene, CDR1 is SGHTA while CDR2 is FQGNSA. Compared with germline, V lacks 2 bases and J lacks 4 bases; bases without a gene match: 2. The CDR3, cysteine through phenylalanine, is 15 amino acids long. The retained sequence is limited to the CDR3, 45 bases, with the frame set at the first base. Libraries were made using the immunoSEQ multiplex PCR assay. For the multiplex PCR, a mixture combining 60 forward primers for TCR Vbeta segments and 13 reverse primers for TCR Jbeta segments was used. Amplification of the CDR3 region of rearranged TCR beta genes was performed with a multiplex PCR assay on genomic DNA. The amplified TCR beta libraries were sequenced on the Illumina HiSeq System as 87-base-pair reads. As for how the authors treated the data: In a later analysis, 70 million to 95 million unique TCR beta chains were counted across the 666 repertoires, and roughly 11 million of these chains were shared by at least two donors. Raw reads were error-corrected and collapsed into unique sequences with a nearest-neighbor algorithm that merged closely related sequences to remove PCR and sequencing errors. Alignment of CDR3 sequences to IMGT reference sequences was used to assign V, D and J gene segments. Each retained sequence needed at least a six-nucleotide match to both a V gene segment and a J gene segment. Rearrangements were called productive when the CDR3 lacked stop codons and stayed in frame with V and J; all others were non-productive. Following IMGT convention, CDR3 was defined as the stretch from the second conserved V-encoded cysteine to the conserved J-encoded phenylalanine. Sequences without an unambiguous match to a single V gene segment were excluded from the earlier analysis of several hundred of the donors. An earlier analysis of 587 of the donors classified V segments as functional when productive rearrangements were above 56.7% and as segregating when the standard deviation between donors was above 5%. A statistical classification framework was developed to diagnose cytomegalovirus status using the catalog of TCR beta chain sequences. In a later analysis, V and J genes were assigned by comparing TCR nucleotide sequences against IMGT/GENE-DB human TR gene sequences. The TCRdist pipeline was used in a later analysis to assign CDR3 sequences and most-parsimonious VDJ recombination scenarios. In a later analysis, every TCR beta chain was defined by the combination of its CDR3 amino acid sequence and its V-gene family, and reads without a unique V-gene family were dropped. As a way to deal with suspected cross-contamination and a sequencing artifact, a later analysis dropped approximately 570 nucleotide sequences that were highly shared and had low generation probability. In a later analysis, a clonal expansion index was calculated for each public chain from normalized within-repertoire ranks of inferred template counts. A later analysis computed generation probabilities with a VDJ recombination model fitted to out-of-frame rearrangements, and checked the results against IGoR. In a later analysis, TCR-TCR, TCR-HLA and TCR-CMV co-occurrence was scored with hypergeometric tests, and a repertoire-size bias correction was applied to TCR pairs. To estimate false discovery rates, a later analysis permuted the HLA or CMV assignments 20 times. In a later analysis, co-occurring TCRs were grouped using DBSCAN, with TCRdist sequence similarity added in when clustering inside HLA-allele-positive subsets. Repertoires with fewer than 30,000 or more than 120,000 public chains, plus five repertoires with anomalous nucleotide sharing, were excluded from co-occurrence clustering. Entries here come from immuneACCESS through TCRdb and include only in-frame sequences with V and J called. Some clones fail to appear in such tables; in the studies checked, an unresolved V gene covers under half of the shortfall, and the cause of the remainder is unknown. For V, J and clone size, that table is used; D and trimming come from the DNA. This sample is represented by just over 150,000 clones; 78% of them were singletons. The top ten clones comprise under 4% of the sample.

The sample was PBMCs. Here the chain combines TRBV7-2 and TRBJ1-5; the central 10 bases match TRBD1. This clonotype originated in a middle-aged woman in good health and CMV-seronegative. In nucleotides, the sequence is TGTGCCAGCAGCTTACGGACAGGGGGAAATCAGCCCCAGCATTTT. It is translated as CASSLRTGGNQPQHF.